This T cell receptor beta chain was identified during a study of multiple sclerosis patients with progressive multifocal leukoencephalopathy. Overall study findings and caveats: PML-onset expanded TRB clones were detectable before and during natalizumab therapy. Most PML patients had lower entropy, suggesting less diverse TRB repertoires.

On this clone: The antigen is undetermined. A junction end diverges from the germline sequence, so it may reflect a read error.

Time point noted: time of PML onset. Natalizumab-treated patients developed PML between roughly 15 and 60 months into natalizumab therapy. Every listed patient previously received interferon beta; all PML patients were women. Produced via immunoSEQ multiplex PCR; TCRdb's table is partial and in-frame only. The sample shows about 32,000 clones, roughly 89% of them seen only once. Germline V gene sequence: CDR1 SNHLY, CDR2 FYNNEI. The CDR3 is 13 residues long. The sequence was obtained from a woman aged 40 to 50 with progressive multifocal leukoencephalopathy. The V gene is TRBV2, the J gene TRBJ1-1; maybe TRBD1 (5 bases). The source material was PBMCs, sampled from a patient treated with natalizumab. The CDR3 DNA is TGTGCCAGCAGCGAAGGGGTAATAGCTGAAGCTTTCTTT. Its translation is CASSEGVIAEAFF.